This is a list of T cell receptor beta chains from one sample in a study of human T cells and chemical hapten exposure. TCRdb processed the RACE reads anew with MiXCR; each CDR3 protein has one entry. Of more than 150,000 distinct CDR3 sequences listed, approximately 26% were seen once; the top ten hold approximately 2.3%. This specimen consisted of whole blood, obtained in connection with sensitization to the hapten diphenylcyclopropenone (DPC). The receptors stem from a woman aged 40 to 55 with alopecia areata. Some clones in this sample may be carry-over from other donors' samples. CDR3s include the opening cysteine and the closing phenylalanine or tryptophan. A D gene is named only where the DNA matches it firmly. A row's size may be missing; if present it is once, few, many or a size class.

d_call j_call v_call clone_size cdr3_nt cdr3_aa
. TRBJ1-5 TRBV20-1 . TGCAGTGCTACCCTGGGGTGGGGAGGTCAGCCCCAGCATTTT CSATLGWGGQPQHF
TRBD2 TRBJ2-3 TRBV20-1 . TGCAGTGCTAGAAGTTCGTTTAGGGCGGGAGGGCCAGATACGCAGTATTTT CSARSSFRAGGPDTQYF
TRBD1 TRBJ1-2 TRBV29-1 few TGCAGCGTTGAAGAACAGGGGGTGAATGGCTACACCTTC CSVEEQGVNGYTF
. TRBJ2-1 TRBV27 few TGTGCCAGCCCTTCCCTTGACCGGACCGATCGGCCCAATGAGCAGTTCTTC CASPSLDRTDRPNEQFF
. TRBJ1-1 TRBV18 . TGTGCCAGCTCCCCCCGGACGGGGAACACTGAAGCTTTCTTT CASSPRTGNTEAFF
. TRBJ1-1 TRBV6-2/TRBV6-3 . TGTGCCAGCAGTTACCCACTGGGGCAATACACTGAAGCTTTCTTT CASSYPLGQYTEAFF
. TRBJ1-6 TRBV7-2 . TGTGCCAGCAGCTTAGAGGTCCCACCCCTCCACTTT CASSLEVPPLHF
. TRBJ2-7 TRBV6-6 . TGTGCCAGCAGTCCACAGGTTGAGCAGTACTTC CASSPQVEQYF
. TRBJ2-5 TRBV28 few TGTGCCAGCAGTTTCCGGCCAACAGAAGAGACCCAGTACTTC CASSFRPTEETQYF
. TRBJ2-3 TRBV6-4 . TGTGCCAGCAGTAAGGACAGCACAGATACGCAGTATTTT CASSKDSTDTQYF
TRBD2 TRBJ2-1 TRBV4-2 . TGTGCCAGCAGCCGGGGGGGGCTAGCGGGAGGGCCCTCCCACAATGAGCAGTTCTTC CASSRGGLAGGPSHNEQFF
. TRBJ2-7 TRBV11-1 few TGTGCCAGCAGATCCGGCGGCAGGGAACGAAACGAGCAGTACTTC CASRSGGRERNEQYF
. TRBJ2-3 TRBV11-2 few TGTGCCAGCAGCGTCTCAGATACGCAGTATTTT CASSVSDTQYF
. TRBJ1-6 TRBV20-1 . TGCAGTGCTAGAGATCCCAATTCACCCCTCCACTTT CSARDPNSPLHF
TRBD1 TRBJ1-1 TRBV5-4 few TGTGCCAGCAGCTTGGTCTGGACAGGGGCCATGAACACTGAAGCTTTCTTT CASSLVWTGAMNTEAFF
. TRBJ2-4 TRBV20-1 many TGCAGTGCTAGAGATCTGGGGGACATTCAGTACTTC CSARDLGDIQYF
. TRBJ1-5 TRBV29-1 . TGCAGCCCCTTCGGAGGGCCGAGCAATCAGCCCCAGCATTTT CSPFGGPSNQPQHF
. TRBJ2-1 TRBV2 many TGTGCCAGCAGTGAGGAGACCGACAATGAGCAGTTCTTC CASSEETDNEQFF
. TRBJ1-1 TRBV9 few TGTGCCGCCGGTGCCGCGCAGGGGACTGAAGCTTTCTTT CAAGAAQGTEAFF
TRBD2 TRBJ2-1 TRBV6-6 . TGTGCCAGCACTCAACGGGGGGGTACCAGCTCCTACAATGAGCAGTTCTTC CASTQRGGTSSYNEQFF
TRBD1 TRBJ2-7 TRBV28 once TGTGCCAGCAGTTCGGGACAGGGGTGGGAGCAGTACTTC CASSSGQGWEQYF
. TRBJ1-6 TRBV7-3 . TGTGCCAGCAGCCAAAGGGGCCGGGATTCACCCCTCCACTTT CASSQRGRDSPLHF
. TRBJ2-7 TRBV29-1 . TGCAGCGTTGCTCTCAATACCTACGAGCAGTACTTC CSVALNTYEQYF
TRBD1 TRBJ2-3 TRBV14 once TGTGCCAGCAGGCGGCAGGGGGCTAGCACAGATACGCAGTATTTT CASRRQGASTDTQYF
. TRBJ1-6 TRBV4-2 many TGTGCCAGCAGCCAGGGGTATCGGAATTCACCCCTCCACTTT CASSQGYRNSPLHF
TRBD1 TRBJ2-3 TRBV28 many TGTGCCAGCGAGAAGGACAGGGAAGGAAGGAGCACAGATACGCAGTATTTT CASEKDREGRSTDTQYF
. TRBJ2-7 TRBV6-5 . TGTGCCAGCAGTTACCCCAACTCCTACGAGCAGTACTTC CASSYPNSYEQYF
TRBD1 TRBJ2-7 TRBV28 few TGTGCCAGCAGTTCCCCCGGGACAGGGTCTGGCTACGAGCAGTACTTC CASSSPGTGSGYEQYF
TRBD1 TRBJ2-7 TRBV20-1 . TGCAGTGCTAGAGATCGGGACAGGAGCTCCTACGAGCAGTACTTC CSARDRDRSSYEQYF
TRBD2 TRBJ2-5 TRBV5-4 . TGTGCCAGCAGCTTGAGGCTAGCGGGGTCCCAAGAGACCCAGTACTTC CASSLRLAGSQETQYF
TRBD1 TRBJ1-6 TRBV5-6 . TGTGCCAGCAGCCCCACAGGGGTCGTGGCACCCCTCCACTTT CASSPTGVVAPLHF
. TRBJ2-5 TRBV6-5 . TGTGCCAGCAGTCCCCCGGCGGGGCCGGTTCTTTTC CASSPPAGPVLF
. TRBJ1-5 TRBV7-9 . TGTGCCAGCAGCCCGAGTTCGAGCAATCAGCCCCAGCATTTT CASSPSSSNQPQHF